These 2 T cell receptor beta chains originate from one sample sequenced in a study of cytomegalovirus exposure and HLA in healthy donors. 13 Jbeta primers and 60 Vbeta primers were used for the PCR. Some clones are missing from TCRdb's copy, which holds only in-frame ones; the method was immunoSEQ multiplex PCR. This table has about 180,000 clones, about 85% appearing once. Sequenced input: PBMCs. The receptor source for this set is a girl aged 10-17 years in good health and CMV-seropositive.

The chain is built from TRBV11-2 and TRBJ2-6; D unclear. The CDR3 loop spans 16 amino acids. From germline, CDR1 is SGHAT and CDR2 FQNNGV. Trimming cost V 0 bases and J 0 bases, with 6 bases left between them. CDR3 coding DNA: TGTGCCAGCAGCTTAGAACAGAGCTCTGGGGCCAACGTCCTGACTTTC. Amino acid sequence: CASSLEQSSGANVLTF.

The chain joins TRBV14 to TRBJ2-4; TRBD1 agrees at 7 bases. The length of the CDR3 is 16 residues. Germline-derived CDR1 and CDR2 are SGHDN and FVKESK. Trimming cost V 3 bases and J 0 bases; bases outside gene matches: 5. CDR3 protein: CASSQTGHLAKNIQYF. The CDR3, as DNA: TGTGCCAGCAGCCAGACAGGGCACCTAGCCAAAAACATTCAGTACTTC. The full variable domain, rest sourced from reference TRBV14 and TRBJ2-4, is EAGVTQFPSHSVIEKGQTVTLRCDPISGHDNLYWYRRVMGKEIKFLLHFVKESKQDESGMPNNRFLAERTGGTYSTLKVQPAELEDSGVYFCASSQTGHLAKNIQYFGAGTRLSVL.